Following are 11 T cell receptor beta chains from one sample sequenced in a study of shared clonotypes between healthy human individuals. Naivety among CD8 cells was defined by CD45RO negativity and positive CCR7 selection, thereby excluding terminally differentiated effector memory CD45RA+ cells. The repertoire was sequenced with immunoSEQ multiplex PCR; TCRdb's copy has only in-frame clones and lacks some. Among about 2 million clones, about 95% were seen once, and the ten largest hold under 1.5%. Sequencing was carried out using naive CD8+ T cells sorted from blood. The source is a man in his late teens or twenties in good health.

The rearrangement uses TRBV29-1 and TRBJ2-3, with D tentatively TRBD2 (5 bases). CDR1 SQVTM and CDR2 ANQGSEA come from the germline V gene. This CDR3 region has 13 residues. The V end lost 3 bases, the J end lost 2 bases, and 9 bases lay between the germline ends. The CDR3 region has the DNA TGCAGCGTTGAGGGGAGTAACACAGATACGCAGTATTTT. It specifies CSVEGSNTDTQYF.

The genes are TRBV4-1 and TRBJ1-6; D gene ambiguous. The CDR3 has 14 residues. CDR1 is MGHRA, CDR2 YSYEKL, per germline. Trimming removed 3 bases at V and 0 bases at J, with 3 bases between. The CDR3 region has the DNA TGCGCCAGCAGCCAGAGCTCCTATAATTCACCCCTCCACTTT. Translated, it gives CASSQSSYNSPLHF.

V usage is TRBV7-6 and J usage is TRBJ2-1, with unresolved D. Germline V gene lookup returns CDR1 SGHVS and CDR2 FNYEAQ. V lost 5 bases and J 6 bases, leaving 17 bases between the germline ends. The CDR3 is 15 amino acids. The CDR3 spells CASSPLVTLTNEQFF. CDR3 nucleotides: TGTGCCAGCAGCCCTCTTGTAACGTTGACCAATGAGCAGTTCTTC.

This chain joins TRBV7-9 and TRBJ2-5; 11 nucleotides match TRBD2. CDR3 length equals 16 residues. The junction had 10 bases not matched to a gene; V was cut back by 5 bases and J by 5 bases. In germline, CDR1 is SEHNR, CDR2 FQNEAQ (reference sequence). The CDR3 nucleotides are TGTGCCAGCAGCGCCCCGGGACTAGCGGACGGGGAGACCCAGTACTTC. Its translation: CASSAPGLADGETQYF.

This sequence joins TRBV4-1 and TRBJ2-7; D not resolved. The CDR3 has 11 residues. CDR1 is MGHRA, CDR2 YSYEKL, per germline. V was pared by 2 bases and J by 6 bases, with 5 bases between. The CDR3 bases are TGCGCCAGCAGCCAATTTGGCGAGCAGTACTTC. Amino acid sequence: CASSQFGEQYF.

V is TRBV9 and J is TRBJ1-1; 7 positions agree with TRBD1. This CDR3 spans 16 amino acids. The trim removed 3 bases at V and 7 bases at J, leaving 15 bases unmatched. In germline, CDR1 is SGDLS, CDR2 YYNGEE. The CDR3 sequence is CASSGIPGAGGLEAFF. CDR3 in DNA: TGTGCCAGCAGCGGGATCCCAGGGGCAGGGGGACTTGAAGCTTTCTTT.

The rearrangement joins TRBV4-1 to TRBJ2-3, with TRBD2 matching 8 bases. The germline V gene has CDR1 MGHRA and CDR2 YSYEKL. This CDR3 contains 16 residues. V was clipped by 6 bases and J by 0 bases; unmatched bases: 8. CDR3 bases: TGCGCCAGCAGTACACCCCAGCGGGGGAGCACAGATACGCAGTATTTT. Translated, it gives CASSTPQRGSTDTQYF.

The CDR3 coding sequence is TGTGCCAGCGCGGGGCAGTCAGAGACCCAGTACTTC. Residues: CASAGQSETQYF. The chain couples TRBV2 to TRBJ2-5; the D gene is possibly TRBD2 (6 bases). CDR1 and CDR2 (germline): SNHLY, FYNNEI. This CDR3 has 12 amino acids. Trimming left V 8 bases short and J 4 bases short, with 11 bases between.

J is TRBJ1-1 and V is TRBV7-9; D may be TRBD1 (6 bases). This CDR3 spans 18 amino acids. Germline V gene sequence: CDR1 SEHNR, CDR2 FQNEAQ (reference sequence). The V gene lost 1 base and the J gene lost 0 bases, with 18 bases spanning the gap. The CDR3 spells CASSLEWPGEGMNTEAFF. The CDR3 nucleotides are TGTGCCAGCAGCTTAGAGTGGCCAGGGGAAGGGATGAACACTGAAGCTTTCTTT.

CDR3 residues: CASSSGTGASYEQYF. The CDR3 bases are TGTGCCAGCAGTTCCGGGACAGGGGCTTCCTACGAGCAGTACTTC. This chain links TRBV2 with TRBJ2-7; 10 bases are shared with TRBD1. Per germline, CDR1 SNHLY and CDR2 FYNNEI. The CDR3 is made up of 15 amino acids. The J segment lost 1 base and the V segment lost 5 bases, leaving 5 bases of the junction unmatched.

V and J are TRBV6-1 and TRBJ2-7; 11 bases match TRBD2. The germline gives CDR1 MNHNS, CDR2 SASEGT. V lost 7 bases, J lost 0 bases, and 2 bases stayed unmatched. The CDR3 is made up of 14 amino acids. The CDR3 DNA follows: TGTGCCAGCATCGGGACTAGCGGCTCCTACGAGCAGTACTTC. It yields the protein CASIGTSGSYEQYF.